This T cell receptor beta chain originates from a study of T cells in women clearing cervical HPV infection. Overall study context: Cases: HPV16-related CIN3 or worse on histology, a couple of invasive cancers. Controls' single incident HPV16 infection cleared within 12 months without precancer.

Germline assignment: CDR1 SEHNR and CDR2 FQNEAQ (reference sequence). The length of the CDR3 is 15 residues. V gave up 6 bases and J gave up 9 bases, with 18 bases separating them. Data came from immunoSEQ multiplex PCR; TCRdb stores just in-frame clones and leaves some out. The table for this sample gives 39,000 or so clones. Comment on this clone: What it recognizes is unknown. The read ends 3 residues before the CDR3 terminus; that terminus is restored from the germline J gene.

Findings and caveats of the study: Associations may precede or follow infection; HPV-specific or memory T cells were not isolated. CIN3+ cases had significantly higher TCR repertoire richness than controls, but evenness did not differ.

This chain connects TRBV7-9 to TRBJ1-6, with D possibly being TRBD1 (6 bases). This clonotype was obtained from a woman aged 18-70 years with a cervical HPV16 infection that either progressed to CIN3+ or cleared (not recorded which). The sequenced sample was blood buffy coat. CDR3 in amino acids: CASRDSGGGGSPLHF. Partial CDR3 DNA: TGTGCCAGCAGAGACTCTGGGGGCGGGGGTTCACCC.